This paragraph reports one T cell receptor beta chain. Its antigen is not known. V was clipped by 1 base and J by 2 bases, with 9 bases between them. Per the germline V gene, CDR1 is SGHAT and CDR2 is FQNNGV. The CDR3 covers 15 residues. These data come from a study of blood T cells in healthy people across ages. Donors were healthy Caucasian individuals from Russia aged about 6 to 100. The use of a sample-barcoded 5' primer and a J-beta primer mix characterized a second PCR of about 7 to 12 cycles. TCRdb used MiXCR to reprocess the 5' RACE reads, holding one entry per CDR3 protein. There are 800,000 to 950,000 distinct CDR3 sequences in the sample; 35% to 40% occur only once, and over 10% lies in the top ten. Study-wide results and limits: The study could not conclusively compare naive and antigen-experienced cells, given its unsorted PBMCs. TCR beta diversity per million T cells fell roughly linearly with age.

Sequencing used blood. The sequence was obtained from a man aged 18 to 29 in good health. This rearrangement joins TRBV11-2 to TRBJ1-5; no clear D gene. The chain's CDR3 is CASSLGAYGNQPQHF. DNA of the CDR3: TGTGCCAGCAGCTTAGGGGCCTATGGCAATCAGCCCCAGCATTTT.